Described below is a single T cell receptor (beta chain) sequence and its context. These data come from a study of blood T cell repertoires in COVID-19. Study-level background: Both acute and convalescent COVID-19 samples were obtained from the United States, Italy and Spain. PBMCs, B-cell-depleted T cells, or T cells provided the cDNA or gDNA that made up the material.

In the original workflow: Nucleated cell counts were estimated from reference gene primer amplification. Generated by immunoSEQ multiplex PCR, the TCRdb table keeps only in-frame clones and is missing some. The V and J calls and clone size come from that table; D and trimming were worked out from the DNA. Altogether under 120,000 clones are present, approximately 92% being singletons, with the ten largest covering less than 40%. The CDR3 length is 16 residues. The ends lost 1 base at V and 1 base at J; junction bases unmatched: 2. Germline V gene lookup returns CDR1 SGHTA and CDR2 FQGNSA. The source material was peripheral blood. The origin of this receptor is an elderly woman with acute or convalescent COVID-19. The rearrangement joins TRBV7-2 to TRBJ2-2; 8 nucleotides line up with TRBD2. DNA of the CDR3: TGTGCCAGCAGCTTAGTTCTAGCGGGGAACACCGGGGAGCTGTTTTTT. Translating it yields CASSLVLAGNTGELFF.